Sequencing of this T cell receptor beta chain was carried out in a study of cytotoxic CD8 clonotypes in ibrutinib-treated CLL. General study points: Patients showed higher baseline clonality than age-matched healthy donors, and it tracked circulating CD8+ T-cell counts.

As to this clone: The antigen remains unidentified.

The planned depth of sequencing spanned 1 in 200,000 to 1 in 1 million T cells. The data were produced by immunoSEQ multiplex PCR, yet TCRdb's version contains in-frame clones alone and is incomplete. This table holds 58,000 or so clones, around 52% found once. V was clipped by 5 bases and J by 5 bases, with 21 bases between them. The CDR3 contains 16 residues. Germline CDR1 and CDR2: SEHNR and FQNEAQ (reference sequence). Cryopreserved PBMCs were the source of around 2 micrograms of genomic DNA, which went to TCR beta libraries. The sequence derives from a human donor with chronic lymphocytic leukemia. Material: PBMCs, obtained after 12 months of ibrutinib treatment. The rearrangement links TRBV7-9 to TRBJ1-2; maybe TRBD1 (5 bases). The CDR3 bases are TGTGCCAGCAGCCGCCCCGGGACGGAGGCGGGGTATGGCTACACCTTC. Translating it yields CASSRPGTEAGYGYTF.